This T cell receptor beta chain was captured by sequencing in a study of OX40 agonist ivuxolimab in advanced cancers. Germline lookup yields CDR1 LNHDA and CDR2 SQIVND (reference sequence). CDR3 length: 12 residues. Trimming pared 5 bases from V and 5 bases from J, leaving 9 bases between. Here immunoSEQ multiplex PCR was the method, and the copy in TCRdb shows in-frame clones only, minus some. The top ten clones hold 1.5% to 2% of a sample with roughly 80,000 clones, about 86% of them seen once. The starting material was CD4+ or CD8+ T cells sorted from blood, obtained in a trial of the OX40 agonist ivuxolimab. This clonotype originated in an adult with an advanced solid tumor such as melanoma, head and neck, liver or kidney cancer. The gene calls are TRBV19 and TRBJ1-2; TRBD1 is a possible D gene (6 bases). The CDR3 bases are TGTGCCAGTAGTCAGGGGAAATATGGCTACACCTTC. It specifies CASSQGKYGYTF.